One sample yielded the 32 T cell receptor beta chains listed below, sequenced in a study of response to subunit inactivated influenza vaccine. TCRdb re-called the RT-PCR reads through MiXCR, storing one row per CDR3 protein. The table shows about 830,000 distinct CDR3 sequences, with approximately 18% occurring only once. The sample was PBMCs from blood, taken roughly 5 days after vaccination. The source of these receptors is a man in his forties or fifties who received an inactivated influenza vaccine.

This rearrangement joins TRBV6-5 to TRBJ2-7; D not certain. CDR1 and CDR2 (germline): MNHEY, SVGAGI. V lost 2 bases, J lost 3 bases, and 17 bases lay in between. This CDR3 contains 16 residues. CDR3 nucleotides: TGTGCCAGCAGTTACAGGTTCGGATATGGGGTCTACGAGCAGTACTTC. It yields the protein CASSYRFGYGVYEQYF.

The gene calls are TRBV12-3 or TRBV12-4 and TRBJ2-1; 9 nucleotides match TRBD2. The V segment lost 6 bases and the J segment 8 bases; nucleotides outside the gene matches: 11. The CDR3 is 15 residues long. The CDR3 DNA follows: TGTGCCAGCAGCCCTATGGCGGGGGGGCTGCATGAGCAGTTCTTC. This codes for CASSPMAGGLHEQFF.

This clonotype was seen a few times. This sequence joins TRBV5-1 and TRBJ2-3; TRBD1 might be the D (5 bases). V was cut by 2 bases and J by 3 bases, with 13 bases left in between. Germline V gives CDR1 SGHRS, CDR2 YFSETQ. The CDR3 length is 15 residues. This CDR3 is CASSFNPGITDTQYF. CDR3 DNA sequence: TGCGCCAGCAGCTTTAATCCAGGGATTACAGATACGCAGTATTTT.

The chain couples TRBV12-3 or TRBV12-4 to TRBJ2-7; a weak D match, TRBD1 (6 bases). Trimming shortened V by 7 bases and J by 2 bases, and 18 bases separated the two germline ends. The CDR3 consists of 15 residues. CDR3 coding DNA: TGTGCCAGCACCACAACCGGGACAATAACCTACGAGCAGTACTTC. Its protein is CASTTTGTITYEQYF.

V gene TRBV28 combines with J gene TRBJ2-5; TRBD1 might be the D (6 bases). With 9 bases removed from V and 4 bases from J, the gap between germline ends came to 15 bases. Per germline, CDR1 MDHEN and CDR2 SYDVKM. The CDR3 extends over 13 amino acids. The CDR3 spells CASVDSFRETQYF. As DNA, the CDR3 is TGTGCCAGTGTGGACAGCTTCAGAGAGACCCAGTACTTC.

The DNA of the CDR3 is TGTGCCAGCAGCCTGGCTGGGCAGTACAATGAGCAGTTCTTC. Translated, it gives CASSLAGQYNEQFF. The chain combines TRBV14 with TRBJ2-1, with D unclear. Germline V lookup: CDR1 SGHDN, CDR2 FVKESK. The CDR3 loop spans 14 amino acids. Trimming shortened V by 4 bases and J by 4 bases, and 11 bases separated the two germline ends. The complete variable domain, with remaining parts taken from reference TRBV14 and TRBJ2-1, reads EAGVTQFPSHSVIEKGQTVTLRCDPISGHDNLYWYRRVMGKEIKFLLHFVKESKQDESGMPNNRFLAERTGGTYSTLKVQPAELEDSGVYFCASSLAGQYNEQFFGPGTRLTVL.

The gene calls are TRBV20-1 and TRBJ1-5; the match to TRBD1 covers 9 bases. V was pared by 6 bases and J by 7 bases, with 4 bases of the junction left unmatched. This CDR3 comprises 12 residues. The germline V gene encodes CDR1 DFQATT and CDR2 SNEGSKA (reference sequence). The CDR3 is CSASDRGQPQHF. CDR3 DNA sequence: TGCAGTGCGTCGGACAGGGGACAGCCCCAGCATTTT.

The V gene is TRBV20-1, the J gene TRBJ2-1; D possibly corresponds to TRBD2 (6 bases). From germline, CDR1 is DFQATT and CDR2 SNEGSKA (reference sequence). CDR3 size: 15 residues. V was pared by 4 bases and J by 8 bases, with 21 bases between. This CDR3 is CSATIISGSGHEQFF. For the CDR3, the DNA is TGCAGTGCTACTATTATTAGCGGATCTGGTCATGAGCAGTTCTTC.

The gene calls are TRBV7-2 and TRBJ2-3; 8 bases fit TRBD1. This CDR3 comprises 15 residues. Germline values: CDR1 SGHTA, CDR2 FQGNSA. The V gene end was trimmed by 5 bases and the J gene end by 0 bases; junction bases not matched to a gene: 4. CDR3 coding DNA: TGTGCCAGCAGCCGGACAGGGTATAGCACAGATACGCAGTATTTT. This translates into CASSRTGYSTDTQYF.

The rearrangement links TRBV9 to TRBJ2-7; D tentatively reads TRBD1 or TRBD2 (5 bases each). Germline V lookup: CDR1 SGDLS, CDR2 YYNGEE. The CDR3 extends over 15 amino acids. The ends were cut back, 0 bases at V and 3 bases at J, with 13 bases in the middle. This chain's CDR3 is CASSVGGGSHYEQYF. The CDR3 DNA is TGTGCCAGCAGCGTAGGTGGGGGTAGCCACTACGAGCAGTACTTC.

The V and J genes are TRBV5-1 and TRBJ2-6; D possibly corresponds to TRBD1 (6 bases). V shed 3 bases and J shed 0 bases, with 13 bases lying between them. This CDR3 is 17 amino acids long. The germline V gene encodes CDR1 SGHRS and CDR2 YFSETQ. CDR3 bases: TGCGCCAGCAGCTATACAGGGTTGAGCTCTGGGGCCAACGTCCTGACTTTC. Its protein is CASSYTGLSSGANVLTF.

This clonotype was counted a few times. The chain is built from TRBV30 and TRBJ2-1; D gene ambiguous. The germline CDR1 and CDR2 sequences are GTSNPN and SVGIG (reference sequence). The CDR3 loop spans 11 amino acids. V gave up 0 bases and J gave up 7 bases, with 4 bases separating them. The CDR3 sequence: CAWSVPNEQFF. The CDR3 DNA reads TGTGCCTGGAGTGTACCAAATGAGCAGTTCTTC.

This clonotype was seen only a few times. The J gene is TRBJ2-1, the V gene TRBV29-1; no definite D call. The germline V gene encodes CDR1 SQVTM and CDR2 ANQGSEA. Deletions cut 6 bases from V and 2 bases from J, with 11 bases between. The CDR3 loop spans 13 amino acids. DNA for the CDR3: TGCAGCGTCTTATGGAAAACCTACAATGAGCAGTTCTTC. This codes for CSVLWKTYNEQFF.

The chain joins TRBV5-1 to TRBJ2-3; TRBD2 matches at 12 bases. There are 19 residues in the CDR3. The V gene end was trimmed by 4 bases and the J gene end by 1 base; junction bases not matched to a gene: 13. The germline V gene has CDR1 SGHRS and CDR2 YFSETQ. The CDR3 reads CASSRQSSGRAYRTDTQYF. The DNA of the CDR3 is TGCGCCAGCAGCCGCCAATCTAGCGGGAGGGCCTATCGCACAGATACGCAGTATTTT. The full variable domain, in which reference TRBV5-1 and TRBJ2-3 provide the parts outside the CDR3, is KAGVTQTPRYLIKTRGQQVTLSCSPISGHRSVSWYQQTPGQGLQFLFEYFSETQRNKGNFPGRFSGRQFSNSRSEMNVSTLELGDSALYLCASSRQSSGRAYRTDTQYFGPGTRLTVL.

V gene TRBV10-3 combines with J gene TRBJ2-7; 10 positions match TRBD2. V lost 8 bases to trimming and J lost 6 bases; unmatched junction nucleotides: 7. CDR1 is ENHRY and CDR2 is SYGVKD in the germline V gene. The CDR3 is 13 residues long. The DNA for the CDR3 is TGTGCCATCCGGGGACTAGCGTACGGCGAGCAGTACTTC. Translation: CAIRGLAYGEQYF.

The chain uses TRBV7-2 and TRBJ1-1; D may be TRBD1 (6 bases). The CDR3 has 15 amino acids. Germline CDR1 is SGHTA and CDR2 is FQGNSA. V was shortened by 5 bases and J by 0 bases, with 13 bases between the two germline ends. CDR3 sequence: CASSPSGHMNTEAFF. CDR3 nucleotide sequence: TGTGCCAGCAGCCCGTCGGGACACATGAACACTGAAGCTTTCTTT.

This clonotype was found many times. The gene calls are TRBV12-3 or TRBV12-4 and TRBJ2-7; 12 bases line up with TRBD2. The trim removed 4 bases at V and 2 bases at J, leaving 0 bases unmatched. The CDR3 totals 14 residues. The CDR3 DNA follows: TGTGCCAGCAGTTCTAGCGGGAGGGCCTACGAGCAGTACTTC. This encodes CASSSSGRAYEQYF.

This clonotype was seen only a few times. The junction differs from germline at one of its ends, possibly a read error. This sequence joins TRBV4-2 and TRBJ2-7; perhaps TRBD2 as D (6 bases). Germline V gives CDR1 LGHNA, CDR2 YNFKEQ. This CDR3 comprises 16 residues. The CDR3 sequence: CASSQDPWEASYEQYF. The CDR3 DNA sequence: TGTGCCAGCAGCCAAGATCCTTGGGAGGCCTCCTACGAGCAGTATTTC.

This clonotype was detected only a few times. This chain connects TRBV12-3 or TRBV12-4 to TRBJ1-1; possible D gene TRBD1, 6 bases. Trimming removed 2 bases from V and 1 base from J, with 8 bases in between. CDR3 size: 14 residues. In nucleotides, the CDR3 is TGTGCCAGCAGTTTAACGGGACAGAACACTGAAGCTTTCTTT. Translated: CASSLTGQNTEAFF.

The V call is TRBV13, the J call TRBJ1-3, with 7 positions matching TRBD1. Trimming cost V 4 bases and J 5 bases; bases outside gene matches: 2. The germline CDR1 and CDR2 sequences are PRHDT and FYEKMQ (reference sequence). CDR3 length equals 13 residues. The CDR3 nucleotides are TGTGCCAGCAGCTCGACAGGGCGAAACACCATATATTTT. Translating gives CASSSTGRNTIYF.

The sample holds a few counts of this clonotype. The V gene is TRBV7-6, the J gene TRBJ2-6; D is perhaps TRBD1 or TRBD2 (6 bases each). The germline V and J ends were trimmed by 3 bases and 0 bases, with 21 bases remaining between them. CDR1 and CDR2 from the germline V gene are SGHVS and FNYEAQ. The CDR3 spans 20 residues. This CDR3 reads CASSLDRTGAPSSGANVLTF. The DNA of the CDR3 is TGTGCCAGCAGCTTGGATCGTACGGGGGCGCCCTCCTCTGGGGCCAACGTCCTGACTTTC.

This clonotype was observed a few times. The chain carries TRBV29-1 and TRBJ2-1; D is uncertain. Trimming pared 3 bases from V and 0 bases from J, leaving 12 bases between. CDR3 length: 15 residues. CDR1 is SQVTM, CDR2 ANQGSEA, per germline. The CDR3 protein is CSVDLFFSSYNEQFF. The CDR3 bases are TGCAGCGTTGATCTGTTTTTCAGCTCCTACAATGAGCAGTTCTTC.

J is TRBJ2-2 and V is TRBV5-1; TRBD1 is a possible D gene (6 bases). Trimming took off 3 bases at V and 1 base at J, with 13 bases between the two ends. This CDR3 has 16 amino acids. In germline, CDR1 is SGHRS, CDR2 YFSETQ. CDR3 nucleotide sequence: TGCGCCAGCAGCTGGTATAGGGGGAGGAACACCGGGGAGCTGTTTTTT. Translation gives CASSWYRGRNTGELFF.

The chain employs TRBV20-1 and TRBJ2-1, with 13 bases fitting TRBD2. Germline V gene data show CDR1 as DFQATT and CDR2 as SNEGSKA (reference sequence). The CDR3 is 18 residues long. Losses at the gene ends were 6 bases for V and 0 bases for J; bases not matched to a gene: 11. The CDR3 loop is CSADFGTSGKSSYNEQFF. DNA for the CDR3: TGCAGTGCCGATTTCGGGACTAGCGGGAAGAGCTCCTACAATGAGCAGTTCTTC.

This clonotype was recorded many times. J is TRBJ2-1 and V is TRBV5-1; D remains unclear. The CDR3 is 16 amino acids. Trimming took off 4 bases at V and 0 bases at J, with 14 bases between the two ends. From germline, CDR1 is SGHRS and CDR2 YFSETQ. This chain's CDR3 is CASSRQAFSSYNEQFF. The CDR3, as DNA: TGCGCCAGCAGCCGCCAAGCGTTTAGCTCCTACAATGAGCAGTTCTTC.

The table lists this clonotype with a few counts. This rearrangement joins TRBV10-3 to TRBJ1-2; D gene uncertain. Per the germline V gene, CDR1 is ENHRY and CDR2 is SYGVKD. CDR3 size: 14 residues. V lost 2 bases and J lost 1, with 8 bases in between. The CDR3 DNA sequence: TGTGCCATCAGTGAGGGCAGGCTTAACTATGGCTACACCTTC. As protein: CAISEGRLNYGYTF.

The chain joins TRBV10-3 to TRBJ2-5; TRBD2 matches at 15 bases. The germline gives CDR1 ENHRY, CDR2 SYGVKD. Trimming at V came to 2 bases and at J to 5 bases, leaving 9 bases not matched to a gene. The CDR3 sequence is 18 residues long. CDR3 coding DNA: TGTGCCATCAGTGAGCTTCTGGGACTAGCGGGAGGAGGGGAGACCCAGTACTTC. It encodes CAISELLGLAGGGETQYF.

This sequence joins TRBV20-1 and TRBJ1-1; maybe TRBD1 (6 bases). V gave up 5 bases and J gave up 3 bases, with 10 bases separating them. Germline values: CDR1 DFQATT, CDR2 SNEGSKA (reference sequence). The CDR3 runs to 12 residues. CDR3 residues: CSAAQGDTEAFF. CDR3 DNA sequence: TGCAGTGCTGCACAGGGTGACACTGAAGCTTTCTTT.

This clonotype came up a few times. J is TRBJ2-5 and V is TRBV7-2, with 7 bases fitting TRBD2. The CDR3 consists of 15 residues. Germline V gene sequence: CDR1 SGHTA, CDR2 FQGNSA. V lost 0 bases, J lost 4 bases, and 5 bases stayed unmatched. The CDR3 is CASSLAVGGRETQYF. The CDR3, as DNA: TGTGCCAGCAGCTTAGCGGTGGGAGGGCGAGAGACCCAGTACTTC.

The CDR3 reads CAIRRGAYPQETQYF. The CDR3 nucleotides read TGTGCCATCAGGAGGGGCGCATACCCCCAAGAGACCCAGTACTTC. The chain links TRBV10-3 to TRBJ2-5; D possibly uses TRBD1 or TRBD2 (5 bases each). Trimming shortened V by 6 bases and J by 1 base, and 15 bases separated the two germline ends. The CDR3 has 15 amino acids. Germline loops: CDR1 ENHRY, CDR2 SYGVKD.

There are a few counts of this clonotype. The chain uses TRBV20-1 and TRBJ2-7; D possibly corresponds to TRBD1 (5 bases). Germline CDR1 reads DFQATT; CDR2 reads SNEGSKA (reference sequence). CDR3 size: 12 residues. The V end lost 2 bases, the J end lost 5 bases, and 10 bases lay between the germline ends. Here the CDR3 DNA reads TGCAGTGCTAGAAGACAGTTCAACGAGCAGTACTTC. Encoded protein: CSARRQFNEQYF.

In this sample, this clonotype turned up many times. The chain is built from TRBV7-8 and TRBJ2-1; the D is unclear. Looked up from germline, CDR1 is SGHVS and CDR2 is FQNEAQ. Trimming cost V 2 bases and J 3 bases, with 11 bases left between them. The CDR3 is made up of 15 amino acids. CDR3 in amino acids: CASSLNFHFYNEQFF. CDR3 coding DNA: TGTGCCAGCAGCTTAAACTTCCATTTCTACAATGAGCAGTTCTTC.